Presented here are 18 T cell receptor beta chains from one specimen sequenced in a study of cytomegalovirus exposure and HLA in healthy donors. Libraries were prepared by immunoSEQ multiplex PCR; TCRdb keeps only in-frame clonotypes and omits some of them. The sample shows 75,000 to 90,000 clones, roughly 94% of them seen only once. The specimen was PBMCs. The receptors come from a woman between 18 and 29 years old in good health and CMV-seronegative.

A note on this clone: This CDR3 is also generated by other DNA sequences in the sample. The chain uses TRBV11-2 and TRBJ1-2; D remains unclear. The CDR3 contains 11 residues. From germline, CDR1 is SGHAT and CDR2 FQNNGV. V was clipped by 3 bases and J by 7 bases, with 6 bases between them. The CDR3 sequence: CASSFRGGYTF. In DNA, the CDR3 is TGTGCCAGCAGCTTTCGGGGTGGCTACACCTTC. The full variable domain, in which reference TRBV11-2 and TRBJ1-2 provide the parts outside the CDR3, is EAGVAQSPRYKIIEKRQSVAFWCNPISGHATLYWYQQILGQGPKLLIQFQNNGVVDDSQLPKDRFSAERLKGVDSTLKIQPAKLEDSAVYLCASSFRGGYTFGSGTRLTVV.

This sequence joins TRBV5-1 and TRBJ2-2; 9 bases are shared with TRBD2. V gave up 4 bases and J gave up 4 bases; unmatched junction bases: 17. This CDR3 is 19 amino acids long. Germline CDR1 and CDR2: SGHRS and YFSETQ. This CDR3 is CASSVLAGAGEGGTGELFF. The CDR3, as DNA: TGCGCCAGCAGCGTCTTAGCGGGGGCCGGCGAAGGAGGCACCGGGGAGCTGTTTTTT. The full variable domain, with the rest looked up from reference TRBV5-1 and TRBJ2-2, is KAGVTQTPRYLIKTRGQQVTLSCSPISGHRSVSWYQQTPGQGLQFLFEYFSETQRNKGNFPGRFSGRQFSNSRSEMNVSTLELGDSALYLCASSVLAGAGEGGTGELFFGEGSRLTVL.

This clone came up once. CDR3 region: CASSERRGTAQPQHF. CDR3 nucleotide sequence: TGTGCCAGCAGTGAGAGGAGGGGGACAGCTCAGCCCCAGCATTTT. The chain combines TRBV2 with TRBJ1-5; TRBD1 matches 7 bases. The CDR3 runs to 15 residues. Germline CDR1 reads SNHLY; CDR2 reads FYNNEI. V shed 3 bases, J shed 6 bases, and the junction held 8 bases outside the gene matches.

The chain combines TRBV7-9 with TRBJ2-7, with D unresolved. The CDR3 length is 12 residues. Germline V gene lookup returns CDR1 SEHNR and CDR2 FQNEAQ (reference sequence). V lost 4 bases, J lost 5 bases, and 9 bases lay in between. The CDR3 sequence is CASSSLSDEQYF. The CDR3 DNA is TGTGCCAGCAGCTCCCTATCGGACGAGCAGTACTTC.

The gene calls are TRBV5-1 and TRBJ1-2; D not resolved. CDR1 is SGHRS and CDR2 is YFSETQ in the germline V gene. V lost 3 bases to trimming and J lost 3 bases, with 9 bases between them. The CDR3 has 13 amino acids. The CDR3 coding sequence is TGCGCCAGCAGCTCGGGGAGGGACTATGGCTACACCTTC. It yields the protein CASSSGRDYGYTF.

Here the CDR3 reads CASSKNRRAAGGYNEQFF. The CDR3 coding sequence is TGTGCCAGCAGCAAAAATCGTCGGGCAGCGGGAGGATACAATGAGCAGTTCTTC. The V and J genes are TRBV21-1 and TRBJ2-1; TRBD2, the table's D call, was not compared with the DNA. TRBV21-1 is flagged as a pseudogene. The CDR3 totals 18 residues.

DNA for the CDR3: TGTGCCAGCAGTGAATACAGGGGGGGCAATCAGCCCCAGCATTTT. It translates to CASSEYRGGNQPQHF. J is TRBJ1-5 and V is TRBV2; TRBD1 matches 8 bases. This CDR3 has 15 residues. The ends lost 2 bases at V and 2 bases at J; junction bases unmatched: 2. Germline values: CDR1 SNHLY, CDR2 FYNNEI.

This chain uses TRBV4-1 with TRBJ2-3; D possibly corresponds to TRBD2 (5 bases). The CDR3 spans 13 residues. Germline loops: CDR1 MGHRA, CDR2 YSYEKL. V lost 7 bases and J lost 4, with 12 bases in between. CDR3: CASKKVGADTQYF. DNA for the CDR3: TGCGCCAGCAAAAAGGTCGGGGCAGATACGCAGTATTTT.

This chain joins TRBV4-1 and TRBJ2-7; D possibly corresponds to TRBD2 (6 bases). V was pared by 0 bases and J by 2 bases, with 11 bases between. The germline V gene encodes CDR1 MGHRA and CDR2 YSYEKL. The CDR3 runs 15 residues. The CDR3 is CASSQDLGLPYEQYF. The CDR3 region has the DNA TGCGCCAGCAGCCAAGATCTGGGACTTCCCTACGAGCAGTACTTC.

The V call is TRBV7-9, the J call TRBJ1-2; D is uncertain. V lost 0 bases and J lost 2, with 7 bases in between. Germline CDR1 and CDR2: SEHNR and FQNEAQ (reference sequence). This CDR3 region has 14 residues. Here the CDR3 DNA reads TGTGCCAGCAGCTTAGCGAGTACCAACTATGGCTACACCTTC. Residues: CASSLASTNYGYTF.

CDR3 region: CAIVNGYTF. The CDR3 DNA reads TGCGCCATCGTTAATGGCTACACCTTC. The rearrangement joins TRBV23-1 to TRBJ1-2; D uncertain. TRBV23-1 qualifies as an ORF whose function is uncertain. V was shortened by 10 bases and J by 6 bases, with 6 bases between the two germline ends. The CDR3 consists of 9 residues.

V is TRBV9 and J is TRBJ2-7; 8 bases align to TRBD1. The CDR3 contains 14 residues. Trimming cost V 4 bases and J 2 bases; bases outside gene matches: 5. The germline gives CDR1 SGDLS, CDR2 YYNGEE. The CDR3 is CASSIRQGPYEQYF. The DNA of the CDR3 is TGTGCCAGCAGCATACGACAGGGGCCCTACGAGCAGTACTTC.

The chain carries TRBV4-1 and TRBJ1-2, with D perhaps TRBD1 (6 bases). V lost 1 base and J 4 bases, leaving 13 bases between the germline ends. The CDR3 contains 15 residues. Germline V gene sequence: CDR1 MGHRA, CDR2 YSYEKL. The DNA of the CDR3 is TGCGCCAGCAGCCAAGTCGGGGGGGGCGCCTATGGCTACACCTTC. Amino acid sequence: CASSQVGGGAYGYTF.

The gene calls are TRBV6-5 and TRBJ1-2; possibly TRBD1 for D (5 bases). Germline lookup yields CDR1 MNHEY and CDR2 SVGAGI. The ends were cut back, 2 bases at V and 6 bases at J, with 7 bases in the middle. The CDR3 extends over 12 amino acids. Written as DNA, the CDR3 is TGTGCCAGCAGTTACAAAGGGGATGGCTACACCTTC. Residues: CASSYKGDGYTF.

The rearrangement joins TRBV18 to TRBJ2-7; D remains unclear. The germline V gene encodes CDR1 KGHSH and CDR2 LQKENI. V was shortened by 4 bases and J by 3 bases, with 16 bases between the two germline ends. The CDR3 sequence is 15 residues long. The CDR3 coding sequence is TGTGCCAGCTCACTATCAGACACCAGAGACTACGAGCAGTACTTC. This sequence encodes CASSLSDTRDYEQYF. The variable domain in full, completed from reference TRBV18 and TRBJ2-7, reads NAGVMQNPRHLVRRRGQEARLRCSPMKGHSHVYWYRQLPEEGLKFMVYLQKENIIDESGMPKERFSAEFPKEGPSILRIQQVVRGDSAAYFCASSLSDTRDYEQYFGPGTRLTVT.

V usage is TRBV27 and J usage is TRBJ1-6; no clear D. This CDR3 is 14 amino acids long. Germline CDR1 MNHEY, CDR2 SMNVEV (reference sequence). Trimming pared 1 base from V and 10 bases from J, leaving 11 bases between. CDR3 loop: CASSLWRGESPLHF. The CDR3 nucleotides read TGTGCCAGCAGTTTATGGCGGGGTGAGTCACCCCTCCACTTT.

The V call is TRBV30, the J call TRBJ1-6; perhaps TRBD1 as D (6 bases). V dropped 2 bases and J dropped 8 bases, with 19 bases sitting between them. The CDR3 is 16 residues long. Germline V gene sequence: CDR1 GTSNPN, CDR2 SVGIG (reference sequence). In DNA, the CDR3 is TGTGCCTGGAGTATCATACCGGGACAAGGCGATTCACCCCTCCACTTT. This gives the protein CAWSIIPGQGDSPLHF. Filled out from reference TRBV30 and TRBJ1-6, the complete variable domain reads SQTIHQWPATLVQPVGSPLSLECTVEGTSNPNLYWYRQAAGRGLQLLFYSVGIGQISSEVPQNLSASRPQDRQFILSSKKLLLSDSGFYLCAWSIIPGQGDSPLHFGNGTRLTVT.

The chain combines TRBV5-1 with TRBJ1-2; a weak D match, TRBD1 (5 bases). The CDR3 runs 13 residues. The germline V gene encodes CDR1 SGHRS and CDR2 YFSETQ. V lost 0 bases to trimming and J lost 6 bases, with 9 bases between them. This CDR3 reads CASSLARGDGYTF. In nucleotides, the CDR3 is TGCGCCAGCAGCTTGGCCCGGGGGGATGGCTACACCTTC.